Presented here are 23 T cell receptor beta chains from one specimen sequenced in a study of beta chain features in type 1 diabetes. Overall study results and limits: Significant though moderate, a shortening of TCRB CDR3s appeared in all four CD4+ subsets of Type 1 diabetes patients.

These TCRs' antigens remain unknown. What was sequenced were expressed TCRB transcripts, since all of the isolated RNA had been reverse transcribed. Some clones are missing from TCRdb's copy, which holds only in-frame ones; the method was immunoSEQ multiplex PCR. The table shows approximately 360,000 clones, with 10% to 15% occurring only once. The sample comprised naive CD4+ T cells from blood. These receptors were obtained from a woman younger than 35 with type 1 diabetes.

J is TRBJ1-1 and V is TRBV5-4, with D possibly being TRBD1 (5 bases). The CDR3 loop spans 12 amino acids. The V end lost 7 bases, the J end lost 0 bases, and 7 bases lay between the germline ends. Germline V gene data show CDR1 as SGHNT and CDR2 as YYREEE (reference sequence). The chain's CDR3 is CASGHVNTEAFF. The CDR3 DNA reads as TGTGCCAGCGGACACGTGAACACTGAAGCTTTCTTT. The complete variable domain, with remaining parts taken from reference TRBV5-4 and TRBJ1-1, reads ETGVTQSPTHLIKTRGQQVTLRCSSQSGHNTVSWYQQALGQGPQFIFQYYREEENGRGNFPPRFSGLQFPNYSSELNVNALELDDSALYLCASGHVNTEAFFGQGTRLTVV.

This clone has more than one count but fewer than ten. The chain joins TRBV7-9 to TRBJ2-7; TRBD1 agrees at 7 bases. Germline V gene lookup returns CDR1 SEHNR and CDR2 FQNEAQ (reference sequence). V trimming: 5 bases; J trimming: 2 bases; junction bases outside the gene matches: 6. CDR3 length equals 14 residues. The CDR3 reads CASSAPGQPYEQYF. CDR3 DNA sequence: TGTGCCAGCAGCGCTCCGGGACAGCCCTACGAGCAGTACTTC. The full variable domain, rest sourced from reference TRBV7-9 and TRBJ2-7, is DTGVSQNPRHKITKRGQNVTFRCDPISEHNRLYWYRQTLGQGPEFLTYFQNEAQLEKSRLLSDRFSAERPKGSFSTLEIQRTEQGDSAMYLCASSAPGQPYEQYFGPGTRLTVT.

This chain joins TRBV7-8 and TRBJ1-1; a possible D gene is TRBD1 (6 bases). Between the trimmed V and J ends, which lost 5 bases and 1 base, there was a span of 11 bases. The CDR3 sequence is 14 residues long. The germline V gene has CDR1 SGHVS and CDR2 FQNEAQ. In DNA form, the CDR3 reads TGTGCCAGCAGCATTAGGACAGCGAACACTGAAGCTTTCTTT. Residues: CASSIRTANTEAFF.

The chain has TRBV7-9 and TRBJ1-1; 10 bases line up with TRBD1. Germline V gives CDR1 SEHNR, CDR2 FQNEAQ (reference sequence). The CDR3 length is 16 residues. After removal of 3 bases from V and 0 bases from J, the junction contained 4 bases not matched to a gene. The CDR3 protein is CASSLGQGSMNTEAFF. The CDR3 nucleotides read TGTGCCAGCAGCTTGGGACAGGGGAGCATGAACACTGAAGCTTTCTTT.

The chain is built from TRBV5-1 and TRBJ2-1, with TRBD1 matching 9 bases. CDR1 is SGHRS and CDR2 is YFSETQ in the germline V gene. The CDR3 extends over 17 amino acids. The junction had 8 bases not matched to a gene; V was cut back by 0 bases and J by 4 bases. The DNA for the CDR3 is TGCGCCAGCAGCTTGGCCGCGACAGGGGGTAGATACAATGAGCAGTTCTTC. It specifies CASSLAATGGRYNEQFF.

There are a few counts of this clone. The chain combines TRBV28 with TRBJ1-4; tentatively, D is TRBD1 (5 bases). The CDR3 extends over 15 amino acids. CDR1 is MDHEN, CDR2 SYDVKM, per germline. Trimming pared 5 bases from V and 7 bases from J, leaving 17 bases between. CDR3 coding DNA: TGTGCCAGCAGTGCCCCACCAGGGATGCGTGAAAAACTGTTTTTT. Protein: CASSAPPGMREKLFF. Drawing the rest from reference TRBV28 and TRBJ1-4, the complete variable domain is DVKVTQSSRYLVKRTGEKVFLECVQDMDHENMFWYRQDPGLGLRLIYFSYDVKMKEKGDIPEGYSVSREKKERFSLILESASTNQTSMYLCASSAPPGMREKLFFGSGTQLSVL.

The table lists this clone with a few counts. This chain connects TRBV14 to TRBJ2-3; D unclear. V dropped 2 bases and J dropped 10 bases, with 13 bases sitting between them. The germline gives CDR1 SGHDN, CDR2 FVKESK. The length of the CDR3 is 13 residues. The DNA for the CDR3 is TGTGCCAGCAGCCAATCAGAGGAGCGCCCGCAGTATTTT. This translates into CASSQSEERPQYF.

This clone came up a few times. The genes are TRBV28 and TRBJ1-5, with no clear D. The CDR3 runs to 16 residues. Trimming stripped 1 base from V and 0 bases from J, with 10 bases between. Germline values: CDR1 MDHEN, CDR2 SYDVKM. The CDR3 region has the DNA TGTGCCAGCAGTTTATTCCCAGACTCTAGCAATCAGCCCCAGCATTTT. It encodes CASSLFPDSSNQPQHF.

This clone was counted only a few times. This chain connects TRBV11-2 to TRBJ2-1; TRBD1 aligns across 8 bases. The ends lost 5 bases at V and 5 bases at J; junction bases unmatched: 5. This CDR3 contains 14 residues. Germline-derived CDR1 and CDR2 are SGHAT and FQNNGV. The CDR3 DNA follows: TGTGCCAGCAGCCCCAGGACAGGGCACAATGAGCAGTTCTTC. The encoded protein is CASSPRTGHNEQFF.

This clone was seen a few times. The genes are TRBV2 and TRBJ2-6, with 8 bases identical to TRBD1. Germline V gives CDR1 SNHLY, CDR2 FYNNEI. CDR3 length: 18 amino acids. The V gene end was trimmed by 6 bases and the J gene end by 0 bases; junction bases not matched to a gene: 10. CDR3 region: CASSLTQGGASGANVLTF. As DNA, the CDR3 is TGTGCCAGCAGCCTCACACAGGGGGGCGCCTCTGGGGCCAACGTCCTGACTTTC. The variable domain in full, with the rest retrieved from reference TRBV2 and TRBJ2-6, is EPEVTQTPSHQVTQMGQEVILRCVPISNHLYFYWYRQILGQKVEFLVSFYNNEISEKSEIFDDQFSVERPDGSNFTLKIRSTKLEDSAMYFCASSLTQGGASGANVLTFGAGSRLTVL.

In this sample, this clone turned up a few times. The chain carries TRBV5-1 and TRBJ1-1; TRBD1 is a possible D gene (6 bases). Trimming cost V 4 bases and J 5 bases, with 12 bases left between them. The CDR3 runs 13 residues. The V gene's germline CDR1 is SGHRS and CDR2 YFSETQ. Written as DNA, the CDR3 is TGCGCCAGCAGCCAACAGGGACGGACTGAAGCTTTCTTT. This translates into CASSQQGRTEAFF. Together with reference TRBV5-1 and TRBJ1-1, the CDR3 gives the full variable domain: KAGVTQTPRYLIKTRGQQVTLSCSPISGHRSVSWYQQTPGQGLQFLFEYFSETQRNKGNFPGRFSGRQFSNSRSEMNVSTLELGDSALYLCASSQQGRTEAFFGQGTRLTVV.

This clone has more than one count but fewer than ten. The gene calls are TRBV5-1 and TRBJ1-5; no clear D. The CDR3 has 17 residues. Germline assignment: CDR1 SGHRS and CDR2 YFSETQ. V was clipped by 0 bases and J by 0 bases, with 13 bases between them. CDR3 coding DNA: TGCGCCAGCAGCTTGGGTACGGCGGGGAATAGCAATCAGCCCCAGCATTTT. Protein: CASSLGTAGNSNQPQHF.

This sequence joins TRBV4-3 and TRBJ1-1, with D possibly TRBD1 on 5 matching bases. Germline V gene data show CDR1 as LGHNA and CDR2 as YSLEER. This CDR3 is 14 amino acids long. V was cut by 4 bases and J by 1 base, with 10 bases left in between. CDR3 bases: TGCGCCAGCAGCCGAGTGACAGCGAACACTGAAGCTTTCTTT. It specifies CASSRVTANTEAFF.

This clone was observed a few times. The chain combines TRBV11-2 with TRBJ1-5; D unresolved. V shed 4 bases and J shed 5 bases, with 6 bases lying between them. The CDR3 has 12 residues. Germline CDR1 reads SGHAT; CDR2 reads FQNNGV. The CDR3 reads CASSYQDQPQHF. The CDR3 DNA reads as TGTGCCAGCAGCTACCAGGATCAGCCCCAGCATTTT.

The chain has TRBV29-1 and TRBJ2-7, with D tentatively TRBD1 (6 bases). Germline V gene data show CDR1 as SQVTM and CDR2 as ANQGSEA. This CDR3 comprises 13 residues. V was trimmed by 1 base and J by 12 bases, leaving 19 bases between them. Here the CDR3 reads CSVEAQDRSRLYF. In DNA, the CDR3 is TGCAGCGTTGAAGCTCAAGACAGGAGTCGTCTGTACTTC.

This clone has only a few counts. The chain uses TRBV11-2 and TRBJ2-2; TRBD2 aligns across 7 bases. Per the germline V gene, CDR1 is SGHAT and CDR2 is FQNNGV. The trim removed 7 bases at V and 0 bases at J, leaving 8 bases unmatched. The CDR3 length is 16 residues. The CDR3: CASIKKRDPNTGELFF. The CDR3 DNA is TGTGCCAGCATCAAGAAGCGGGACCCGAACACCGGGGAGCTGTTTTTT. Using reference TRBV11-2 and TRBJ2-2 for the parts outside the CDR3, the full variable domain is EAGVAQSPRYKIIEKRQSVAFWCNPISGHATLYWYQQILGQGPKLLIQFQNNGVVDDSQLPKDRFSAERLKGVDSTLKIQPAKLEDSAVYLCASIKKRDPNTGELFFGEGSRLTVL.

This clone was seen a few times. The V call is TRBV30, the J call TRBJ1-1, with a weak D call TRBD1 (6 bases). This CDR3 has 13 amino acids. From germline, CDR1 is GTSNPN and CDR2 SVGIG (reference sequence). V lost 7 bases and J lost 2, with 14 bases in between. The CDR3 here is CASRAGANTEAFF. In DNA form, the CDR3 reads TGTGCCTCGAGGGCAGGGGCCAACACTGAAGCTTTCTTT.

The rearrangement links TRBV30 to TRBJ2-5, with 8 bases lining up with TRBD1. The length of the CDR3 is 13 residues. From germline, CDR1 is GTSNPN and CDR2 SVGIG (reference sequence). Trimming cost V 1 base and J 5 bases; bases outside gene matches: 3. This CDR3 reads CAWSAGGRETQYF. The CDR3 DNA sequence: TGTGCCTGGAGTGCAGGGGGCCGGGAGACCCAGTACTTC.

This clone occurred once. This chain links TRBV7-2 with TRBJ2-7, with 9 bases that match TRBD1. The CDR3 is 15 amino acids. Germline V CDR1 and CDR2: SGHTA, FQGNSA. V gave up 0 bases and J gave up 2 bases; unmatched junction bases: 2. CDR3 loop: CASSLAGQGPYEQYF. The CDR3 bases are TGTGCCAGCAGCTTAGCGGGACAGGGTCCCTACGAGCAGTACTTC.

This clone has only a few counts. This chain's CDR3 is CASSLARTSGGASSYNEQFF. The CDR3 DNA is TGTGCCAGCAGCTTAGCTCGGACTAGCGGGGGGGCCAGCTCCTACAATGAGCAGTTCTTC. The chain is built from TRBV7-2 and TRBJ2-1; the match to TRBD2 covers 15 bases. CDR1 is SGHTA and CDR2 is FQGNSA in the germline V gene. The CDR3 contains 20 residues. The V gene end was trimmed by 0 bases and the J gene end by 0 bases; junction bases not matched to a gene: 6.

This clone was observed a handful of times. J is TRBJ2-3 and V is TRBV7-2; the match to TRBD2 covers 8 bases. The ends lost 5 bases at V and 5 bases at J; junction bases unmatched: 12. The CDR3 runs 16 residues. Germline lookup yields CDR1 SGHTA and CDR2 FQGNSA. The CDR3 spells CASSTSGTRGLDTQYF. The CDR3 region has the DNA TGTGCCAGCAGCACATCCGGGACTAGGGGCTTAGATACGCAGTATTTT.

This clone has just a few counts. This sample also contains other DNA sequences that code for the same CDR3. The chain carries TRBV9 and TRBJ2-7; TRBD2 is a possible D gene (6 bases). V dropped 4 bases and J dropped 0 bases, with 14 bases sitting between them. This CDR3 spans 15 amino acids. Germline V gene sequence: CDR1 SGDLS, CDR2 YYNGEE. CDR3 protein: CASSPRGSGSYEQYF. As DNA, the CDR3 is TGTGCCAGCAGCCCACGCGGTAGCGGCTCCTACGAGCAGTACTTC.

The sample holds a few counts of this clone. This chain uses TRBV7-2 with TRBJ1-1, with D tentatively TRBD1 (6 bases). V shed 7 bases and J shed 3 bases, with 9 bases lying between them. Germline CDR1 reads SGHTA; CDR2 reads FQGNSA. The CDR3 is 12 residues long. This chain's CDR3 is CASTRGHTEAFF. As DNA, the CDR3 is TGTGCCAGCACCAGGGGCCACACTGAAGCTTTCTTT.